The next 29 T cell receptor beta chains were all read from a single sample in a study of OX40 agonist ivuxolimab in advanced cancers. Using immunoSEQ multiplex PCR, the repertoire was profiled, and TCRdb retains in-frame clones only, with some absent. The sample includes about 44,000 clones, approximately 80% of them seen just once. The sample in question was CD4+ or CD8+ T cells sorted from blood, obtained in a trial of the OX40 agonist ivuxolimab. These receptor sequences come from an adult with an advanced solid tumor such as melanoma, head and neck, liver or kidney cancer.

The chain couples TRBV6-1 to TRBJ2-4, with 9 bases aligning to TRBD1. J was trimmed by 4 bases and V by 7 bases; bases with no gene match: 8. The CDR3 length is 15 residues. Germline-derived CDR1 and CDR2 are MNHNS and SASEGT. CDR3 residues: CASNRIGQGKNIQYF. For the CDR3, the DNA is TGTGCCAGCAATAGAATCGGACAGGGGAAAAACATTCAGTACTTC.

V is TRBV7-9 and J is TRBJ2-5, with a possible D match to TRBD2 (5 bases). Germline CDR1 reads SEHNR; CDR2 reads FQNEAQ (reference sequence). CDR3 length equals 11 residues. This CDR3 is CAAVTGETQYF. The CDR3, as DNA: TGTGCTGCAGTAACGGGGGAGACCCAGTACTTC.

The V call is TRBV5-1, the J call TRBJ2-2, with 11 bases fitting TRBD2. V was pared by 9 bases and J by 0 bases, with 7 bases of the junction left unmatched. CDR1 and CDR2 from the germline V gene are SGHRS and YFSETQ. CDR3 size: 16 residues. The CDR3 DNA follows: TGCGCCACCGGGACTAGCGGCTCTTCGAACACCGGGGAGCTGTTTTTT. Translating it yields CATGTSGSSNTGELFF.

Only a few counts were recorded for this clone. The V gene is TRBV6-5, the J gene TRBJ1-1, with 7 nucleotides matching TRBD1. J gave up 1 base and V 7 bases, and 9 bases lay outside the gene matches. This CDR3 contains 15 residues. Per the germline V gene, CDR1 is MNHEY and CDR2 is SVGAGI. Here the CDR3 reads CASTSRRQGNTEAFF. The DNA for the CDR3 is TGTGCCAGCACTTCCCGAAGACAGGGGAACACTGAAGCTTTCTTT.

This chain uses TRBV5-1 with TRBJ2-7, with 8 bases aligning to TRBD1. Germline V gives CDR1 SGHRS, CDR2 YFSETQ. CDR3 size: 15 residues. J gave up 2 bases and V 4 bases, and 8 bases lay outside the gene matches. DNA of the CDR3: TGCGCCAGCAGCAGACAGGGGTCCACTACCTACGAGCAGTACTTC. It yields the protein CASSRQGSTTYEQYF.

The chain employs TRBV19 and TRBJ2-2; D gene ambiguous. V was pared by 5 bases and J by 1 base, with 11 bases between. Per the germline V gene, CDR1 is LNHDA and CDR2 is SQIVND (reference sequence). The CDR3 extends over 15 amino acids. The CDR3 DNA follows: TGTGCCAGTAGTCTCAGGACCCAGAACACCGGGGAGCTGTTTTTT. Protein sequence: CASSLRTQNTGELFF. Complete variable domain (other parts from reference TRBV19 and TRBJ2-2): DGGITQSPKYLFRKEGQNVTLSCEQNLNHDAMYWYRQDPGQGLRLIYYSQIVNDFQKGDIAEGYSVSREKKESFPLTVTSAQKNPTAFYLCASSLRTQNTGELFFGEGSRLTVL.

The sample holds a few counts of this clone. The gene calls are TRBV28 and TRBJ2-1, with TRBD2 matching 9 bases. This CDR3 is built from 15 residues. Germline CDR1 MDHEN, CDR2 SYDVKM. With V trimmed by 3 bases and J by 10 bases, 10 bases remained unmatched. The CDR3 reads CASSFGSSGIYEQFF. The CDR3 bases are TGTGCCAGCAGTTTTGGGTCTAGCGGGATTTACGAGCAGTTCTTC.

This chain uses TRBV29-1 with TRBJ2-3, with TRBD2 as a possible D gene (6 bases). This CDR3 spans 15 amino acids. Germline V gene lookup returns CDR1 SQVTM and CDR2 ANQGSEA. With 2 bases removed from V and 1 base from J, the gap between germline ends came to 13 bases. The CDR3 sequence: CSVEPHRGGTDTQYF. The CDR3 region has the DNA TGCAGCGTTGAACCCCACCGCGGGGGCACAGATACGCAGTATTTT.

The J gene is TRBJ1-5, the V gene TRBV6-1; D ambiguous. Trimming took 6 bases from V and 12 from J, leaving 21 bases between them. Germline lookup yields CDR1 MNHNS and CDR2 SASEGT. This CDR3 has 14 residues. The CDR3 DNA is TGTGCCAGCAGCCCCCGGTCCGGGCCTGACGGCCAGCATTTT. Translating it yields CASSPRSGPDGQHF.

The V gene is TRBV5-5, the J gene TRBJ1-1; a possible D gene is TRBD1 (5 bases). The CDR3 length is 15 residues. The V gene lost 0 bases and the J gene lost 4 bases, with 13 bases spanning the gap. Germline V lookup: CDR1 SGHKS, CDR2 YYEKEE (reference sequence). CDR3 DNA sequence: TGTGCCAGCAGCTTGGCCGATGGACATACCACTGAAGCTTTCTTT. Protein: CASSLADGHTTEAFF.

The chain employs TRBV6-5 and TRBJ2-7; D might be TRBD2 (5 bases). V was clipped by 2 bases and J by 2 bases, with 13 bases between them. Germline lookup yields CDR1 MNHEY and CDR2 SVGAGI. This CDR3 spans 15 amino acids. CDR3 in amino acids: CASSYKAGSPYEQYF. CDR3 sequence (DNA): TGTGCCAGCAGTTACAAGGCGGGCAGTCCCTACGAGCAGTACTTC.

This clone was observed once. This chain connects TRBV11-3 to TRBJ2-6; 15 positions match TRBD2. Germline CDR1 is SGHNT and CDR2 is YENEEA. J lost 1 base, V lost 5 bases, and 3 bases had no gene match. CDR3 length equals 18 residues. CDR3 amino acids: CASSPGTSGRSGANVLTF. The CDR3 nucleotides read TGTGCCAGCAGCCCGGGGACTAGCGGGAGGTCTGGGGCCAACGTCCTGACTTTC. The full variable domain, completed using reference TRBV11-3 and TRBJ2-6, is EAGVVQSPRYKIIEKKQPVAFWCNPISGHNTLYWYLQNLGQGPELLIRYENEEAVDDSQLPKDRFSAERLKGVDSTLKIQPAELGDSAVYLCASSPGTSGRSGANVLTFGAGSRLTVL.

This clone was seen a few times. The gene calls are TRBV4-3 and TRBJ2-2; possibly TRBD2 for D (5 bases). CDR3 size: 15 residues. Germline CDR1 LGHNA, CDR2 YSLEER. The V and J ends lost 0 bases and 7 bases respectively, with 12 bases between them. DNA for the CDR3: TGCGCCAGCAGCCAAGATCCGGGGAACCGCGGGGAGCTGTTTTTT. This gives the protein CASSQDPGNRGELFF.

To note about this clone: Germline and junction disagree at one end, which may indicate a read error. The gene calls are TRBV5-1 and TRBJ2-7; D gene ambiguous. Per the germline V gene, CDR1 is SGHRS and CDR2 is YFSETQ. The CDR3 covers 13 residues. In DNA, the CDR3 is TGTGCCAGCAGCCGCCCTTTGTACAACGAGCAGTACTTC. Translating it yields CASSRPLYNEQYF. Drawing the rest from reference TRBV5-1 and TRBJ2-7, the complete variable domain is KAGVTQTPRYLIKTRGQQVTLSCSPISGHRSVSWYQQTPGQGLQFLFEYFSETQRNKGNFPGRFSGRQFSNSRSEMNVSTLELGDSALYLCASSRPLYNEQYFGPGTRLTVT.

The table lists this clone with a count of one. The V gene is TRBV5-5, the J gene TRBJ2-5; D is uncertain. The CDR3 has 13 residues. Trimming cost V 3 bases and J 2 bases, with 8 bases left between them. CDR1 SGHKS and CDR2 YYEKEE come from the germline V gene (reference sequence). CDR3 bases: TGTGCCAGCAGCTCAATGACTCAAGAGACCCAGTACTTC. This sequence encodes CASSSMTQETQYF.

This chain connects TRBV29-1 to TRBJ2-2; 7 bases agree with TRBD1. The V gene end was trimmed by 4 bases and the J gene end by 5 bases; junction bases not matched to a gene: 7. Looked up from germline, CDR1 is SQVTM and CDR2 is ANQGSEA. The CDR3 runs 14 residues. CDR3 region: CSVAQGVLTGELFF. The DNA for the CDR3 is TGCAGCGTTGCCCAGGGGGTGTTAACCGGGGAGCTGTTTTTT.

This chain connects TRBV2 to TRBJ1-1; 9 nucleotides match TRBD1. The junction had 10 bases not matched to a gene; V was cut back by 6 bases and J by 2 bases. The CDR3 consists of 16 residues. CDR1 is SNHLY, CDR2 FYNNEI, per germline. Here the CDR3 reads CASRSRYRGHNTEAFF. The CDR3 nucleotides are TGTGCCAGCAGATCCCGGTACAGGGGGCATAACACTGAAGCTTTCTTT.

DNA for the CDR3: TGTGCCAGCAGCTTAGATCCGGCGGGTGGCACTGAAGCTTTCTTT. Its translation: CASSLDPAGGTEAFF. This chain links TRBV11-2 with TRBJ1-1, with D hard to call. V gave up 0 bases and J gave up 4 bases, with 12 bases separating them. The CDR3 loop spans 15 amino acids. Per the germline V gene, CDR1 is SGHAT and CDR2 is FQNNGV.

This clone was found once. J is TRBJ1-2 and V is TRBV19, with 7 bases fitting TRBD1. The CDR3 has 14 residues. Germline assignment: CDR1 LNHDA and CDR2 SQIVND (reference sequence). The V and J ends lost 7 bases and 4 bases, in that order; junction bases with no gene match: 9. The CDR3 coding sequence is TGTGCCAGTACCTCAGGGGGAATGGGCTATGGCTACACCTTC. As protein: CASTSGGMGYGYTF.

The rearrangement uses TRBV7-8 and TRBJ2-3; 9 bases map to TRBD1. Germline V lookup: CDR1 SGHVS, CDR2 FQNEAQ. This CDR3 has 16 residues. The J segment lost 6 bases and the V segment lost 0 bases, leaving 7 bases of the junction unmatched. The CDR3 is CASSLASGQGWDTQYF. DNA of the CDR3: TGTGCCAGCAGCTTAGCTTCGGGACAGGGTTGGGATACGCAGTATTTT.

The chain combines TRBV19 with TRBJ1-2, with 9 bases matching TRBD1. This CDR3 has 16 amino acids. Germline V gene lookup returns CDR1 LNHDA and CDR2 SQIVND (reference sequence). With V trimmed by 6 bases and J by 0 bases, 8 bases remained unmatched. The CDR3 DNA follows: TGTGCCAGTAGGTTGACAGGGGGAATTTCTAACTATGGCTACACCTTC. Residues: CASRLTGGISNYGYTF.

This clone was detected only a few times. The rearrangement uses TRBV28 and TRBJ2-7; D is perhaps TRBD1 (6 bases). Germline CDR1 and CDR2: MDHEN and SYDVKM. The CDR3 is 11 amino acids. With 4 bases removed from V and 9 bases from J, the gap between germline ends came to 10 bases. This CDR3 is CASSSHRVQYF. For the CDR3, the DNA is TGTGCCAGCAGTTCCCACAGGGTGCAGTACTTC. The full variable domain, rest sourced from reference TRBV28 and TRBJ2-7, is DVKVTQSSRYLVKRTGEKVFLECVQDMDHENMFWYRQDPGLGLRLIYFSYDVKMKEKGDIPEGYSVSREKKERFSLILESASTNQTSMYLCASSSHRVQYFGPGTRLTVT.

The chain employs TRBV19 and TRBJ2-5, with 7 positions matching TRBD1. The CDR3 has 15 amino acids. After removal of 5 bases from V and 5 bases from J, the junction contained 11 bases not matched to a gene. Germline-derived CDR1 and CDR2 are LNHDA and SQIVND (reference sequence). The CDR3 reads CASSPNRGPRETQYF. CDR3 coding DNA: TGTGCCAGTAGTCCAAACAGGGGCCCGAGGGAGACCCAGTACTTC.

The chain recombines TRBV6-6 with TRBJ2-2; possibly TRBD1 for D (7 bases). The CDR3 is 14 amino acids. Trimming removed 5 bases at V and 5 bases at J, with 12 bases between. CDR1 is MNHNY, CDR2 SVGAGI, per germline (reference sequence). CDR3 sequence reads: CASSRDSGTGELFF. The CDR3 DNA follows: TGTGCCAGCAGTAGGGACAGCGGGACCGGGGAGCTGTTTTTT.

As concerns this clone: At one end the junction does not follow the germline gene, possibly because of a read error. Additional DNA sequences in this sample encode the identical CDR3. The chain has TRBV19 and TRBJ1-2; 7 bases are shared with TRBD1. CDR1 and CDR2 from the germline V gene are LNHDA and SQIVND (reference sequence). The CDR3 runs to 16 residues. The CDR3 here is CASSSAGQAANYGYTF. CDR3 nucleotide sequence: TGTGCCAGTAGTTCGGCTGGACAGGCGGCTAACTATGGTTACACCTTC. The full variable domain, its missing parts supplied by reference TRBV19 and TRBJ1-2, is DGGITQSPKYLFRKEGQNVTLSCEQNLNHDAMYWYRQDPGQGLRLIYYSQIVNDFQKGDIAEGYSVSREKKESFPLTVTSAQKNPTAFYLCASSSAGQAANYGYTFGSGTRLTVV.

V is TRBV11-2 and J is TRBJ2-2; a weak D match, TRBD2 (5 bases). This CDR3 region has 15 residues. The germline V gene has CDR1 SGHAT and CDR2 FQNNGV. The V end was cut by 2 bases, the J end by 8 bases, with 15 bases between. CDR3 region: CASSLPPPPGGELFF. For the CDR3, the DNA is TGTGCCAGCAGCTTACCCCCCCCACCGGGGGGGGAGCTGTTTTTT.

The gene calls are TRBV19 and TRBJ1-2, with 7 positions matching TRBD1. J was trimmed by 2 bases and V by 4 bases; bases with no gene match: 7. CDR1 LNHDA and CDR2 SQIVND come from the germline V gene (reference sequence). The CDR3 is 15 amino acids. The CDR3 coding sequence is TGTGCCAGTAGTACCTTACAGGGGTGGAACTATGGCTACACCTTC. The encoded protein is CASSTLQGWNYGYTF.

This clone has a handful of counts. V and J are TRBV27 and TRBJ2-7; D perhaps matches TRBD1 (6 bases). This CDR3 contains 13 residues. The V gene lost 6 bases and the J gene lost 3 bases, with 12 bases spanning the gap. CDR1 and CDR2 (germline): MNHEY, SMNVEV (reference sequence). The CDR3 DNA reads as TGTGCCAGCAGCCGGACAGTATTCTACGAGCAGTACTTC. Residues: CASSRTVFYEQYF.

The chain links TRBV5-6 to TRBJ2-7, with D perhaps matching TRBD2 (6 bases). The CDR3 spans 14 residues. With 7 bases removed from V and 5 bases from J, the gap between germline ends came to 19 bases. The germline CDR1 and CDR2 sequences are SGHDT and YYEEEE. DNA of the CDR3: TGTGCCAGCCATCCGGGGAGGCGAGTGAACGAGCAGTACTTC. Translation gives CASHPGRRVNEQYF.